Each of the 24 T cell receptor beta chains below was sequenced from the same sample in a study of control samples from healthy donors and cancer patients. The protocol was immunoSEQ multiplex PCR, while the TCRdb copy is restricted to in-frame clones and leaves out a portion. The top ten clones hold around 12% of a sample with 150,000 to 200,000 clones, about 90% of them seen once. Sequences were obtained from blood. Every receptor here comes from a man aged 30-40 years in good health.

The chain joins TRBV6-6 to TRBJ2-7; 10 bases map to TRBD1. The V gene's germline CDR1 is MNHNY and CDR2 SVGAGI (reference sequence). The CDR3 spans 16 residues. J was trimmed by 7 bases and V by 4 bases; bases with no gene match: 13. The CDR3: CASSSTGTGATGEQYF. In DNA form, the CDR3 reads TGTGCCAGCAGTTCCACCGGGACAGGGGCCACCGGGGAGCAGTACTTC.

V is TRBV11-3 and J is TRBJ2-1; 16 nucleotides match TRBD2. Germline CDR1 SGHNT, CDR2 YENEEA. The CDR3 consists of 16 residues. Trimming at V came to 5 bases and at J to 7 bases, leaving 5 bases not matched to a gene. As DNA, the CDR3 is TGTGCCAGCAGCCCGCAGGGACTAGCGGGAGGGAATGAGCAGTTCTTC. Its translation is CASSPQGLAGGNEQFF.

This clone has just one count. V and J are TRBV27 and TRBJ1-1; a weak D match, TRBD1 (5 bases). The germline gives CDR1 MNHEY, CDR2 SMNVEV (reference sequence). Trimming left V 6 bases short and J 1 base short, with 18 bases between. The CDR3 runs 16 residues. The CDR3 protein is CASRAARGVSNTEAFF. The CDR3 DNA sequence: TGTGCCAGCAGGGCTGCCCGGGGGGTTTCGAACACTGAAGCTTTCTTT.

The chain uses TRBV9 and TRBJ2-1, with D uncertain. Germline V lookup: CDR1 SGDLS, CDR2 YYNGEE. The CDR3 extends over 16 amino acids. V gave up 3 bases and J gave up 5 bases, with 18 bases separating them. Here the CDR3 DNA reads TGTGCCAGCAGCGGTGCGGAGTCTATCCCGAACAATGAGCAGTTCTTC. Translated, it gives CASSGAESIPNNEQFF.

The chain combines TRBV27 with TRBJ2-2; unclear D gene. Per germline, CDR1 MNHEY and CDR2 SMNVEV (reference sequence). V lost 9 bases and J 2 bases, leaving 13 bases between the germline ends. This CDR3 is 14 amino acids long. CDR3 protein: CASLRSINTGELFF. As DNA, the CDR3 is TGTGCCAGTCTTAGGTCTATTAACACCGGGGAGCTGTTTTTT.

This clone has a single count. The rearrangement joins TRBV7-2 to TRBJ2-2; 11 nucleotides line up with TRBD2. Looked up from germline, CDR1 is SGHTA and CDR2 is FQGNSA. The CDR3 is made up of 16 amino acids. Losses at the gene ends were 3 bases for V and 1 base for J; bases not matched to a gene: 1. CDR3 nucleotide sequence: TGTGCCAGCAGCTTCGGGACTAGCGGGAACACCGGGGAGCTGTTTTTT. Protein product: CASSFGTSGNTGELFF.

The chain recombines TRBV19 with TRBJ2-7, with TRBD2 matching over 8 bases. Losses at the gene ends were 6 bases for V and 3 bases for J; bases not matched to a gene: 10. The CDR3 contains 15 residues. Germline V gene lookup returns CDR1 LNHDA and CDR2 SQIVND (reference sequence). The CDR3 sequence is CASSRGGTVSYEQYF. The CDR3 bases are TGTGCCAGTAGCCGGGGGGGGACCGTGAGCTACGAGCAGTACTTC. The full variable domain, in which reference TRBV19 and TRBJ2-7 provide the parts outside the CDR3, is DGGITQSPKYLFRKEGQNVTLSCEQNLNHDAMYWYRQDPGQGLRLIYYSQIVNDFQKGDIAEGYSVSREKKESFPLTVTSAQKNPTAFYLCASSRGGTVSYEQYFGPGTRLTVT.

This clone occurred once. The CDR3 reads CASSSPEQRANTGELFF. The CDR3, as DNA: TGTGCCAGCAGCTCCCCTGAGCAGCGGGCGAACACCGGGGAGCTGTTTTTT. The J gene is TRBJ2-2, the V gene TRBV7-9; perhaps TRBD2 as D (6 bases). Trimming cost V 4 bases and J 0 bases, with 15 bases left between them. The CDR3 extends over 17 amino acids. Germline V lookup: CDR1 SEHNR, CDR2 FQNEAQ (reference sequence).

This clone has just one count. V gene TRBV18 combines with J gene TRBJ2-5, with D maybe TRBD1 (5 bases). V lost 2 bases to trimming and J lost 1 base, with 17 bases between them. CDR3 length: 17 residues. Per germline, CDR1 KGHSH and CDR2 LQKENI. CDR3 sequence reads: CASSPTIGHQSQETQYF. The DNA of the CDR3 is TGTGCCAGCTCACCAACAATAGGACACCAAAGCCAAGAGACCCAGTACTTC.

The rearrangement links TRBV5-1 to TRBJ1-5, with no clear D. V lost 2 bases to trimming and J lost 7 bases, with 10 bases between them. CDR1 is SGHRS, CDR2 YFSETQ, per germline. CDR3 length: 13 amino acids. DNA of the CDR3: TGCGCCAGCAGCTTAGGGAGAGCCCAGCCCCAGCATTTT. Amino acid sequence: CASSLGRAQPQHF.

The chain carries TRBV2 and TRBJ1-1, with a tentative D call TRBD1 (5 bases). V dropped 2 bases and J dropped 4 bases, with 17 bases sitting between them. The CDR3 extends over 16 amino acids. CDR1 SNHLY and CDR2 FYNNEI come from the germline V gene. The CDR3 bases are TGTGCCAGCAGTGAAATATCGGGGGGAAAAGGCACTGAAGCTTTCTTT. Translation: CASSEISGGKGTEAFF.

The chain couples TRBV27 to TRBJ1-2; D is perhaps TRBD1 (6 bases). The germline CDR1 and CDR2 sequences are MNHEY and SMNVEV (reference sequence). V lost 8 bases and J lost 2, with 15 bases in between. This CDR3 has 14 amino acids. CDR3 sequence reads: CASGDRDTNYGYTF. The CDR3 DNA follows: TGTGCCAGCGGGGACCGGGACACCAACTATGGCTACACCTTC.

This chain connects TRBV4-2 to TRBJ1-5; D gene unclear. Germline V gene sequence: CDR1 LGHNA, CDR2 YNFKEQ. The CDR3 length is 15 residues. Deletions cut 0 bases from V and 0 bases from J, with 6 bases between. CDR3 region: CASSQEGSSNQPQHF. The DNA of the CDR3 is TGTGCCAGCAGCCAAGAGGGGAGTAGCAATCAGCCCCAGCATTTT.

The CDR3 here is CATSDPRLSYNEQFF. The CDR3 DNA reads TGTGCCACCAGTGACCCCAGACTATCCTACAATGAGCAGTTCTTC. The rearrangement uses TRBV24-1 and TRBJ2-1; TRBD2 might be the D (5 bases). This CDR3 comprises 15 residues. Germline CDR1 and CDR2: KGHDR and SFDVKD. The V and J ends lost 4 bases and 1 base respectively, with 10 bases between them.

This clone has just a few counts. The chain is built from TRBV7-8 and TRBJ1-5; 9 nucleotides agree with TRBD1. V gave up 6 bases and J gave up 4 bases; unmatched junction bases: 7. The germline gives CDR1 SGHVS, CDR2 FQNEAQ. CDR3 size: 15 residues. Written as DNA, the CDR3 is TGTGCCAGCAGAGGAGGGACAGGGTGGAATCAGCCCCAGCATTTT. Residues: CASRGGTGWNQPQHF.

The rearrangement uses TRBV2 and TRBJ1-5; 8 bases match TRBD1. CDR3 length: 16 amino acids. With V trimmed by 4 bases and J by 2 bases, 7 bases remained unmatched. Per germline, CDR1 SNHLY and CDR2 FYNNEI. CDR3 amino acids: CASSARTGRGNQPQHF. Here the CDR3 DNA reads TGTGCCAGCAGTGCGAGGACAGGGAGAGGCAATCAGCCCCAGCATTTT.

V and J are TRBV7-9 and TRBJ2-6; D unclear. The V and J ends lost 5 bases and 0 bases respectively, with 8 bases between them. CDR1 and CDR2 from the germline V gene are SEHNR and FQNEAQ (reference sequence). The CDR3 consists of 15 residues. As DNA, the CDR3 is TGTGCCAGCAGCCGTCCCGACTCTGGGGCCAACGTCCTGACTTTC. Amino acids: CASSRPDSGANVLTF.

This clone occurred once. This chain uses TRBV9 with TRBJ1-4; D perhaps matches TRBD1 (6 bases). CDR1 SGDLS and CDR2 YYNGEE come from the germline V gene. The germline V and J ends were trimmed by 3 bases and 6 bases, with 18 bases remaining between them. CDR3 length: 16 residues. CDR3 residues: CASSAGGSRGDEKLFF. CDR3 DNA sequence: TGTGCCAGCAGCGCCGGAGGGTCGAGGGGGGATGAAAAACTGTTTTTT.

A single count supports this clone. The rearrangement links TRBV25-1 to TRBJ2-7, with 7 bases fitting TRBD1. Per germline, CDR1 MGHDK and CDR2 SYGVNS. The length of the CDR3 is 15 residues. J was trimmed by 0 bases and V by 4 bases; bases with no gene match: 6. The CDR3 sequence is CASSGPGTASYEQYF. The CDR3 DNA is TGTGCCAGCAGTGGACCCGGGACAGCCTCCTACGAGCAGTACTTC.

The chain has TRBV30 and TRBJ1-5; weak D call: TRBD1 (5 bases). Germline-derived CDR1 and CDR2 are GTSNPN and SVGIG (reference sequence). Trimming pared 2 bases from V and 3 bases from J, leaving 8 bases between. CDR3 length equals 13 residues. CDR3 residues: CAWSFRDNQPQHF. The DNA for the CDR3 is TGTGCCTGGAGTTTCAGGGACAATCAGCCCCAGCATTTT. Based on the CDR3 plus reference TRBV30 and TRBJ1-5, the full variable domain is SQTIHQWPATLVQPVGSPLSLECTVEGTSNPNLYWYRQAAGRGLQLLFYSVGIGQISSEVPQNLSASRPQDRQFILSSKKLLLSDSGFYLCAWSFRDNQPQHFGDGTRLSIL.

This clone was recorded only once. The chain links TRBV5-4 to TRBJ2-1; 9 bases map to TRBD2. J gave up 1 base and V 2 bases, and 7 bases lay outside the gene matches. The CDR3 has 17 amino acids. Looked up from germline, CDR1 is SGHNT and CDR2 is YYREEE (reference sequence). CDR3 sequence reads: CASSFLAGTRSYNEQFF. DNA of the CDR3: TGTGCCAGCAGCTTTCTAGCGGGGACGAGGTCCTACAATGAGCAGTTCTTC.

CDR3 amino acids: CASSFWSSGANVLTF. In nucleotides, the CDR3 is TGTGCCAGCAGCTTTTGGTCCTCTGGGGCCAACGTCCTGACTTTC. The chain joins TRBV9 to TRBJ2-6, with no clear D. V dropped 4 bases and J dropped 0 bases, with 8 bases sitting between them. CDR3 length equals 15 residues. The germline CDR1 and CDR2 sequences are SGDLS and YYNGEE.

Only one count was recorded for this clone. V gene TRBV6-5 combines with J gene TRBJ1-2; 9 bases agree with TRBD1. The CDR3 has 14 residues. V gave up 5 bases and J gave up 5 bases; unmatched junction bases: 6. CDR1 and CDR2 from the germline V gene are MNHEY and SVGAGI. The CDR3 spells CASSQGQGGYGYTF. The CDR3 DNA sequence: TGTGCCAGCAGTCAGGGACAGGGAGGATATGGCTACACCTTC.

This clone was seen only a few times. The chain employs TRBV7-9 and TRBJ2-5; D unclear. The germline CDR1 and CDR2 sequences are SEHNR and FQNEAQ (reference sequence). The CDR3 extends over 13 amino acids. The V end lost 10 bases, the J end lost 4 bases, and 16 bases lay between the germline ends. In DNA form, the CDR3 reads TGTGCCACGACTCCACCCGTCGGAGAGACCCAGTACTTC. Its protein is CATTPPVGETQYF.